The rows below give T cell receptor beta chains drawn from one sample of a study of cytomegalovirus exposure and HLA in healthy donors. Repertoires were generated with immunoSEQ multiplex PCR, while TCRdb's copy carries only in-frame clones and drops some. Seen here are 200,000 to 250,000 clones, about two thirds observed once, and the top ten hold 2% to 3%. Sequencing input: PBMCs. The receptors were gathered from a man in his forties in good health and CMV-seropositive. Each CDR3 is given with its conserved first and last residue. A D gene is named only where the DNA matches it firmly. Size values are once, few and many counts, or a class for expanded clones, and some rows have none.

v_call	clone_size	j_call	d_call	cdr3_nt	cdr3_aa
TRBV7-2	NA	TRBJ2-2	TRBD1	TGTGCCAGCAGCTTAGACCCGGGGACAGGTCGTGGGGAGCTGTTTTTT	CASSLDPGTGRGELFF
TRBV7-6	NA	TRBJ1-2	NA	TGTGCCAGCAGCAAAGACATTCCGGGGGAGGAGGTGGAAGGCTACACCTTC	CASSKDIPGEEVEGYTF
TRBV9	NA	TRBJ1-6	NA	TGCGCCAGCAGCCCCGCGGCTGGCTATAATTCACCCCTCCACTTT	CASSPAAGYNSPLHF
TRBV19	NA	TRBJ1-1	NA	TGTGCCAGTAGTATAGGGGGCACCAACACTGAAGCTTTCTTT	CASSIGGTNTEAFF
TRBV27	NA	TRBJ2-2	NA	TGTGCCAGCAGTGTACTACTGAACACCGGGGAGCTGTTTTTT	CASSVLLNTGELFF
TRBV27	NA	TRBJ2-5	NA	TGTGCCAGCGCCGGCGTCCGGGGTGTACAAGAGACCCAGTACTTC	CASAGVRGVQETQYF
TRBV5-1	few	TRBJ2-2	NA	TGCGCCAGCAGCTGGGGACAAGGACGGATCTCGAACACCGGGGAGCTGTTTTTT	CASSWGQGRISNTGELFF
TRBV6-1	NA	TRBJ1-2	NA	TGTGCCAGCAGTGAAGCGTGGGGAGGGCGTGGCTACACCTTC	CASSEAWGGRGYTF
TRBV6-5	NA	TRBJ1-4	TRBD1	TGTGCCAGCACTAGACAGGGACCAAATGAAAAACTGTTTTTT	CASTRQGPNEKLFF
TRBV6-1	NA	TRBJ1-6	NA	TGTGCCAGCAATCAAGGGGGATCCTATAATTCACCCCTCCACTTT	CASNQGGSYNSPLHF
TRBV5-1	once	TRBJ2-3	NA	TGCGCCAGCGGTGGGACTCTCGCCACAGATACGCAGTATTTT	CASGGTLATDTQYF
TRBV19	NA	TRBJ1-1	TRBD1	TGTGCCAGTAGTATAGATGGGGGGACAGCAACCGCGAACACTGAAGCTTTCTTT	CASSIDGGTATANTEAFF
TRBV7-9	NA	TRBJ2-6	NA	TGTGCCAGCACCCTCTCTGGGGCCAACGTCCTGACTTTC	CASTLSGANVLTF
TRBV28	NA	TRBJ2-7	NA	TGTGCCAGCAGTCAATCCCGGGGGACCAGCTCCTACGAGCAGTACTTC	CASSQSRGTSSYEQYF
TRBV7-2	NA	TRBJ2-1	NA	TGTGCCAGCAGCCATACCGGGGAAAATGAGCAGTTCTTC	CASSHTGENEQFF
TRBV10-3	NA	TRBJ2-1	TRBD1	TGTGCCATCAAGGGACAGACTGAGCAGTTCTTC	CAIKGQTEQFF
TRBV2	NA	TRBJ2-5	TRBD2	TGTGCCAGCAGTGAGCTGACTCCGGCGGGGGAGCAGTACTTC	CASSELTPAGEQYF
TRBV2	few	TRBJ1-2	NA	TGTGCCAGCAGTGATGGACAGCGGTATGGCTACACCTTC	CASSDGQRYGYTF
TRBV7-9	NA	TRBJ2-1	NA	TGTGCCAGCAGCATGGACCGGGGCTCCTACAATGAGCAGTTCTTC	CASSMDRGSYNEQFF
TRBV5-5	NA	TRBJ1-4	NA	TGTGCCAGCAGCCGAGGGAGGGGGACTAATGAAAAACTGTTTTTT	CASSRGRGTNEKLFF
TRBV7-8	NA	TRBJ1-1	NA	TGTGCCAGCAGCTTAGTATTGGGGTTTGGGGAGAGCACTGAAGCTTTCTTT	CASSLVLGFGESTEAFF
TRBV5-1	NA	TRBJ2-1	NA	TGCGCCAGCAGCGGGGGGGCCGAGGGAAATGAGCAGTTCTTC	CASSGGAEGNEQFF
TRBV5-1	NA	TRBJ1-1	NA	TGCGCCAGCAGCTTGGTACCGGATATGGAGGCTTTCTTT	CASSLVPDMEAFF
TRBV7-9	NA	TRBJ1-2	NA	TGTGCCAGCAGCTTGGTGCGAGGCGGGAACTATGGCTACACCTTC	CASSLVRGGNYGYTF
TRBV10-3	NA	TRBJ2-7	NA	TGTGCCATCAATCGGGACACATTCTACGAGCAGTACTTC	CAINRDTFYEQYF